These T cell receptor beta chains were read from a single sample in a study of CD8+ T cells in alopecia areata. Assay: immunoSEQ multiplex PCR; the TCRdb copy retains only in-frame clones and omits some. The sample carries some 170,000 clones, around 60% recorded once. The input for sequencing was CD4+ T cells sorted from blood, taken at week 0. Receptors were obtained from a human donor with alopecia areata. The CDR3 runs from the conserved cysteine through the conserved F or W. A D gene is named only where the DNA matches it firmly. Size tells how often a clone was seen (once, few, many) or the class of an expanded clone, and some rows leave it out.

D	V	length	size	J	DNA	CDR3
-	TRBV15	15	once	TRBJ2-5	TGTGCCACCAGCAGAGGAGTCCGACGAACAGAGACCCAGTACTTC	CATSRGVRRTETQYF
TRBD2	TRBV7-8	13	once	TRBJ2-3	TGTGCCAGCAGCGGCCGGGGGGTAGATACGCAGTATTTT	CASSGRGVDTQYF
TRBD1	TRBV19	16	-	TRBJ1-1	TGTGCCAGTAGTTATCTCGACAGGGGGCTGAACACTGAAGCTTTCTTT	CASSYLDRGLNTEAFF
-	TRBV30	14	-	TRBJ1-1	TGTGCCTGGAGCCGCGGGGGCCCGAACACTGAAGCTTTCTTT	CAWSRGGPNTEAFF
TRBD2	TRBV30	14	-	TRBJ2-3	TGTGCCATACTAGCGGGGGCTAGCACAGATACGCAGTATTTT	CAILAGASTDTQYF
TRBD1	TRBV29-1	13	-	TRBJ2-1	TGCAGCGTTCCAGGACAGGGGTTCGATGAGCAGTTCTTC	CSVPGQGFDEQFF
TRBD1	TRBV29-1	13	-	TRBJ1-6	TGCAGCTGTCGGGAAACAGGGGATTCACCCCTCCACTTT	CSCRETGDSPLHF
-	TRBV18	13	-	TRBJ2-1	TGTGCCAGCTCACCACCGACGTCCAATGAGCAGTTCTTC	CASSPPTSNEQFF
-	TRBV12-2	16	few	TRBJ2-1	TGTGCAAGTCGCCATACAGGAAAACAGAACTACAATGAGCAGTTCTTC	CASRHTGKQNYNEQFF
-	TRBV2	15	-	TRBJ2-3	TGTGCCAGCAGTGAAGTAGACAGGTTGAGAGATACGCAGTATTTT	CASSEVDRLRDTQYF
-	TRBV30	13	-	TRBJ1-5	TGTGCCTGGAGCCGGGACAACAATCAGCCCCAGCATTTT	CAWSRDNNQPQHF
-	TRBV29-1	13	few	TRBJ2-6	TGCAGCGTTGACCGGGATGGGGCCAACGTCCTGACTTTC	CSVDRDGANVLTF
-	TRBV2	12	few	TRBJ1-2	TGTGCCAGCGGAGAGAGAACTATTGGCTACACCTTC	CASGERTIGYTF
-	TRBV15	14	-	TRBJ1-2	TGTGCCACCAGCAGAGAAGGGAGTCCGGGAGGCTACACCTTC	CATSREGSPGGYTF
-	TRBV30	14	-	TRBJ1-2	TGTGCCTGGAGTGGTGCCGTAACGGGCTATGGCTACACCTTC	CAWSGAVTGYGYTF
TRBD2	TRBV4-1	18	-	TRBJ2-5	TGCGCCAGCAGCCGCGGGACTAGCGGGGGGGTCGGAGGGGAGACCCAGTACTTC	CASSRGTSGGVGGETQYF
-	TRBV6-1	14	-	TRBJ2-4	TGTGCCAGCAGTTTCAGGGGGGTCGGGAACATTCAGTACTTC	CASSFRGVGNIQYF
-	TRBV15	15	-	TRBJ2-3	TGTGCCACCAGCAGAGATGCACAGCCCACAGATACGCAGTATTTT	CATSRDAQPTDTQYF
-	TRBV29-1	13	-	TRBJ1-2	TGCAGCGTTCAGGGCGCGTCTAACTATGGCTACACCTTC	CSVQGASNYGYTF
-	TRBV4-1	15	-	TRBJ2-6	TGCGCCAGCAGCCCCCTTGCAACCGGGGCCAACGTCCTGACTTTC	CASSPLATGANVLTF
-	TRBV27	14	-	TRBJ1-5	TGTGCCAGCAGTTTTGGAACGGGCAATCAGCCCCAGCATTTT	CASSFGTGNQPQHF
TRBD2	TRBV6-5	16	few	TRBJ2-7	TGTGCCAGCAGTTCAGCCTGGGGAGGGCTCGGCTACGAGCAGTACTTC	CASSSAWGGLGYEQYF
TRBD1	TRBV25-1	13	few	TRBJ1-2	TGTGCCAGCAGTGGGACAGGGTATTCTGGCTACACCTTC	CASSGTGYSGYTF
-	TRBV6-4	14	-	TRBJ1-2	TGTGCCAGCAGTGTGCGGCACGCCGAGGGGGGCTACACCTTC	CASSVRHAEGGYTF
TRBD1	TRBV7-9	15	few	TRBJ1-2	TGTGCCAGCAGCTTGGTAATTGAGACAGGGGGCGGCTACACCTTC	CASSLVIETGGGYTF
-	TRBV5-1	14	-	TRBJ2-5	TGCGCCAGCAGCTTTCAGGGAAGACGGGAGACCCAGTACTTC	CASSFQGRRETQYF
TRBD1	TRBV5-1	14	-	TRBJ1-6	TGCGCCAGCAGCACGGACAGGGGGAATTCACCCCTCCACTTT	CASSTDRGNSPLHF
-	TRBV18	15	-	TRBJ2-7	TGTGCCAGCTCACCCAACAGCTACAGGGACAACGAGCAGTACTTC	CASSPNSYRDNEQYF
-	TRBV2	13	-	TRBJ1-5	TGTGCCAGCATAGGGGCGGAGGGGCAGCCCCAGCATTTT	CASIGAEGQPQHF
-	TRBV5-1	14	few	TRBJ2-5	TGCGCCAGCACCCCGGGACTGCAACAAGAGACCCAGTACTTC	CASTPGLQQETQYF
-	TRBV5-4	13	-	TRBJ2-5	TGTGCCAGCAGCCCGGCGACCCAAGAGACCCAGTACTTC	CASSPATQETQYF
TRBD2	TRBV27	15	-	TRBJ2-5	TGTGCCAGCAGTCCAGCTAAAGGGCGGGGGGAGACCCAGTACTTC	CASSPAKGRGETQYF
-	TRBV30	13	-	TRBJ2-5	TGTGCCTGGAGTGGGTCGGTCCAAGAGACCCAGTACTTC	CAWSGSVQETQYF
-	TRBV6-5	13	-	TRBJ2-3	TGTGCCAGCAGTTACCCGGGATCAGATACGCAGTATTTT	CASSYPGSDTQYF
-	TRBV4-1	16	-	TRBJ1-5	TGCGCCAGCAGCCAAGATTGGGGGGGTATCAATCAGCCCCAGCATTTT	CASSQDWGGINQPQHF
-	TRBV30	12	-	TRBJ2-5	TGTGCCTGGATCCCTTTTGGAGAGACCCAGTACTTC	CAWIPFGETQYF
-	TRBV30	14	-	TRBJ2-1	TGTGCCTGGAGTCGCCTCCAGACAGACAATGAGCAGTTCTTC	CAWSRLQTDNEQFF
TRBD2	TRBV11-2	15	few	TRBJ2-3	TGTGCCAGCAGCATGGGACTAGCGGACACAGATACGCAGTATTTT	CASSMGLADTDTQYF
-	TRBV29-1	14	few	TRBJ1-1	TGCAGCGTTGAAGCGATTGGTCCTTACACTGAAGCTTTCTTT	CSVEAIGPYTEAFF
-	TRBV5-6	15	few	TRBJ2-1	TGTGCCAGCAGCACCGGCAGCGGCCGCAGCCATGAGCAGTTCTTC	CASSTGSGRSHEQFF
-	TRBV23-1	11	once	TRBJ2-5	TGCGCCAGCCCCAGCCAAGAGACCCAGTACTTC	CASPSQETQYF
-	TRBV30	15	-	TRBJ2-3	TGTGCCTGGAGTAGAGTGGGGGCCAGCACAGATACGCAGTATTTT	CAWSRVGASTDTQYF
-	TRBV2	15	few	TRBJ2-5	TGTGCCAGCAGTGTGGGGGGCGCGGGCGGAGAGACCCAGTACTTC	CASSVGGAGGETQYF
-	TRBV19	15	-	TRBJ1-2	TGTGCCAGTAGTTCAAACCGGGCCCAAACCTATGGCTACACCTTC	CASSSNRAQTYGYTF
TRBD2	TRBV6-1	14	-	TRBJ2-3	TGTGCCAACGCGGAGCGGGGGAGCACAGATACGCAGTATTTT	CANAERGSTDTQYF
TRBD1	TRBV6-5	13	-	TRBJ2-7	TGTGCCAGTAAACGGGGACAGAACTACGAGCAGTACTTC	CASKRGQNYEQYF
-	TRBV29-1	12	once	TRBJ1-5	TGCGCGACGGGACAAACAAATCAGCCCCAGCATTTT	CATGQTNQPQHF
TRBD1	TRBV19	15	-	TRBJ1-2	TGTGCCAGTAGTACAATGGCCGGGACAGCCTATGGCTACACCTTC	CASSTMAGTAYGYTF
-	TRBV30	13	few	TRBJ1-1	TGTGCCTGGAGTGTATTTGGGGCCACTGAAGCTTTCTTT	CAWSVFGATEAFF
TRBD1	TRBV2	15	few	TRBJ1-6	TGTGCCAGCAGCCCCGGGACAGGGATGAATTCACCCCTCCACTTT	CASSPGTGMNSPLHF
-	TRBV9	16	-	TRBJ1-4	TGTGCCAGCAGCGTAGCTGGAACAGGAACTAATGAAAAACTGTTTTTT	CASSVAGTGTNEKLFF
-	TRBV7-9	11	-	TRBJ2-3	TGTGCCAGCAGCACCACAGATACGCAGTATTTT	CASSTTDTQYF
TRBD2	TRBV10-3	14	-	TRBJ2-3	TGTGCCATCAGCAGACTAGCGGAGACAGATACGCAGTATTTT	CAISRLAETDTQYF
TRBD1	TRBV7-9	15	-	TRBJ2-7	TGTGCCAGCAGCCGCCCCGGGACAGCACCTTACGAGCAGTACTTC	CASSRPGTAPYEQYF
-	TRBV6-5	15	few	TRBJ1-1	TGTGCCAGCAGTTACTCGGTCAGGTTCAACACTGAAGCTTTCTTT	CASSYSVRFNTEAFF
-	TRBV7-2	15	-	TRBJ2-1	TGTGCCAGCAGCAGAGGTTCGGGCTCCTACAATGAGCAGTTCTTC	CASSRGSGSYNEQFF
-	TRBV7-9	14	-	TRBJ1-2	TGTGCCAGCAGCGACCAATCTCTGGGCTATGGCTACACCTTC	CASSDQSLGYGYTF
-	TRBV5-1	12	once	TRBJ2-7	TGCGCCAGCAGCCCAGGGGCGGGGGAGCAGTACTTC	CASSPGAGEQYF
-	TRBV7-8	13	-	TRBJ2-7	TGTGCCAGCAGCTGGACTATACAGTACGAGCAGTACTTC	CASSWTIQYEQYF
-	TRBV29-1	14	-	TRBJ1-1	TGCAGCGTTGGTTTCGGGCAACGGAACACTGAAGCTTTCTTT	CSVGFGQRNTEAFF